This T cell receptor beta chain was found in a study of T cell responses to AZD1222 COVID-19 vaccine. The repertoire was sequenced with immunoSEQ multiplex PCR; TCRdb's copy has only in-frame clones and lacks some. The sample contains about 140,000 clones, 85% to 95% of which appear only once. The CDR3 is 16 amino acids. Germline assignment: CDR1 MDHEN and CDR2 SYDVKM. Trimming stripped 2 bases from V and 0 bases from J, with 13 bases between. The sequenced sample was peripheral blood, obtained on day 0 of AZD1222 vaccination. The genes are TRBV28 and TRBJ1-1; D is unresolved. The TCR originated in an adult in good health. The CDR3 sequence: CASSLLGVRMNTEAFF. In nucleotides, the CDR3 is TGTGCCAGCAGTTTACTCGGGGTAAGGATGAACACTGAAGCTTTCTTT.